This is a list of T cell receptor beta chains from one sample in a study of chemoradiotherapy in HPV16-positive cancers. Assay: immunoSEQ multiplex PCR; the TCRdb copy retains only in-frame clones and omits some. The data show tens of thousands of clones, just under 75% seen once. Sampling was done from a patient who underwent chemoradiotherapy. The receptors stem from a human donor with HPV-associated anogenital cancer. Each CDR3 is given with its conserved first and last residue. A D gene is named only where the DNA matches it firmly. The size entry is marked missing in some rows and otherwise reads once, few, many or a size class.

J gene,D gene,clone size,V gene,CDR3 protein,CDR3 DNA
TRBJ2-7,TRBD1,once,TRBV2,CASWDYMSGTGAYEQYF,TGTGCCAGCTGGGATTACATGTCCGGGACAGGGGCCTACGAGCAGTACTTC
TRBJ2-3,TRBD2,.,TRBV5-4,CASSVVGGSTTDTQYF,TGTGCCAGCAGTGTGGTGGGCGGGAGCACCACAGATACGCAGTATTTT
TRBJ1-1,TRBD1,few,TRBV6-5,CASIAPTGVTTEAFF,TGTGCCAGCATCGCACCCACAGGGGTCACCACTGAAGCTTTCTTT
TRBJ1-2,.,.,TRBV28,CASSPDRLRLYGYTF,TGTGCCAGCAGCCCGGACCGTCTTAGACTTTATGGCTACACCTTC
TRBJ2-1,.,.,TRBV4-1,CASSQVQTRSYNEQFF,TGCGCCAGCAGCCAAGTCCAAACGCGGAGCTACAATGAGCAGTTCTTC
TRBJ1-2,.,.,TRBV7-8,CASSLGSAGYTF,TGTGCCAGCAGCTTAGGATCAGCGGGCTACACCTTC
TRBJ2-2,.,.,TRBV11-2,CASSLDPGPGELFF,TGTGCCAGCAGCTTAGATCCCGGGCCCGGGGAGCTGTTTTTT
TRBJ2-7,.,few,TRBV18,CASSPQGTLGYEQYF,TGTGCCAGCTCACCACAAGGGACACTGGGCTACGAGCAGTACTTC
TRBJ1-5,TRBD1,few,TRBV19,CASSKGQGSNQPQHF,TGTGCCAGTAGTAAGGGACAGGGTAGCAATCAGCCCCAGCATTTT
TRBJ2-5,.,.,TRBV7-6,CASSLMTGQETQYF,TGTGCCAGCAGCTTAATGACAGGCCAAGAGACCCAGTACTTC
TRBJ1-6,.,.,TRBV14,CASSPPNSYNSPLHF,TGTGCCAGCAGCCCTCCAAACTCCTATAATTCACCCCTCCACTTT
TRBJ1-4,TRBD1,.,TRBV28,CASSSSQGAGEKLFF,TGTGCCAGCAGTTCATCCCAGGGGGCAGGTGAAAAACTGTTTTTT
TRBJ1-3,.,.,TRBV5-6,CASSFRQTSGNTIYF,TGTGCCAGCAGCTTCAGGCAGACCTCTGGAAACACCATATATTTT
TRBJ1-2,.,.,TRBV4-2,CASSQDGKGNGYTF,TGTGCCAGCAGCCAAGATGGAAAAGGGAATGGCTACACCTTC
TRBJ1-4,.,.,TRBV19,CASSIGDWSEKLFF,TGTGCCAGTAGTATCGGGGATTGGAGTGAAAAACTGTTTTTT
TRBJ1-1,.,once,TRBV27,CASCLGTGTEAFF,TGTGCCAGCTGTCTGGGGACTGGAACTGAAGCTTTCTTT
TRBJ1-1,.,.,TRBV5-6,CASSLAVNTEAFF,TGTGCCAGCAGCTTGGCTGTGAACACTGAAGCTTTCTTT
TRBJ1-1,.,.,TRBV6-1,CASCRKRTEAFF,TGTGCCAGCTGTAGGAAGAGGACTGAAGCTTTCTTT
TRBJ2-7,TRBD1,.,TRBV6-5,CASSLGTGVDEQYF,TGTGCCAGCAGTTTAGGGACAGGGGTTGATGAGCAGTACTTC
TRBJ1-3,TRBD1,.,TRBV2,CASRFTGGESSGNTIYF,TGTGCCAGCAGATTCACAGGGGGGGAGAGCTCTGGAAACACCATATATTTT
TRBJ2-2,.,.,TRBV30,CAWRDKNTGELFF,TGTGCCTGGAGGGACAAGAACACCGGGGAGCTGTTTTTT
TRBJ2-3,.,.,TRBV11-3,CASSSLDLYSSTDTQYF,TGTGCCAGCAGCTCTCTAGACTTATATTCTAGCACAGATACGCAGTATTTT
TRBJ1-1,.,.,TRBV6-1,CASTSGTKNTEAFF,TGTGCCAGCACCTCCGGGACAAAGAACACTGAAGCTTTCTTT
TRBJ2-3,.,.,TRBV5-1,CASSLSQREDTQYF,TGCGCCAGCAGCTTGTCTCAGCGAGAAGATACGCAGTATTTT
TRBJ2-5,.,.,TRBV6-1,CASSGGAGAQETQYF,TGTGCCAGCAGTGGGGGCGCAGGGGCCCAAGAGACCCAGTACTTC
TRBJ2-7,TRBD1,.,TRBV19,CASSIVGTAYEQYF,TGTGCCAGTAGTATAGTCGGGACAGCCTACGAGCAGTACTTC
TRBJ2-5,.,once,TRBV28,CATRRGTVETQYF,TGTGCCACGCGGAGGGGGACGGTGGAGACCCAGTACTTC
TRBJ1-5,.,.,TRBV28,CASRVWDQPQHF,TGTGCCAGCCGGGTGTGGGATCAGCCCCAGCATTTT
TRBJ2-1,TRBD2,.,TRBV9,CASSKTSGRLGGNEQFF,TGTGCCAGCAGCAAGACTAGCGGGAGGCTCGGGGGTAATGAGCAGTTCTTC
TRBJ1-4,.,.,TRBV19,CASSVGSQNEKLFF,TGTGCCAGTAGTGTCGGGAGCCAAAATGAAAAACTGTTTTTT
TRBJ2-5,TRBD1,.,TRBV4-2,CASSPQVGGGETQYF,TGTGCCAGCAGCCCCCAAGTAGGGGGCGGCGAGACCCAGTACTTC
TRBJ2-7,.,.,TRBV5-5,CASRLRTAAYEQYF,TGTGCCAGCAGATTAAGGACAGCCGCCTACGAGCAGTACTTC
TRBJ2-6,.,.,TRBV5-8,CASSLLRSSGANVLTF,TGTGCCAGCAGCTTGTTGAGGAGCTCTGGGGCCAACGTCCTGACTTTC
TRBJ2-1,TRBD1,.,TRBV27,CASSFGTGAWNEQFF,TGTGCCAGCAGTTTCGGGACAGGGGCTTGGAATGAGCAGTTCTTC
TRBJ2-1,.,few,TRBV2,CASAGTTQGGEQFF,TGTGCCAGTGCAGGGACTACCCAAGGGGGTGAGCAGTTCTTC
TRBJ1-6,TRBD1,.,TRBV30,CAWSVLQGAGSPLHF,TGTGCCTGGAGTGTTCTACAGGGGGCTGGGTCACCCCTCCACTTT
TRBJ2-2,.,once,TRBV7-2,CASSLAGELFF,TGTGCCAGCAGCTTAGCCGGGGAGCTGTTTTTT
TRBJ1-1,.,.,TRBV7-2,CASSPRGGSTEAFF,TGTGCCAGCAGTCCCCGGGGGGGCAGCACTGAAGCTTTCTTT
TRBJ1-5,.,.,TRBV11-2,CASSLGAGGRQPQHF,TGTGCCAGCAGCTTAGGGGCCGGGGGTAGGCAGCCCCAGCATTTT
TRBJ1-2,TRBD1,.,TRBV29-1,CSAEPTGTGYGGYTF,TGCAGCGCAGAACCGACCGGGACAGGGTACGGCGGCTACACCTTC
TRBJ2-3,.,.,TRBV5-1,CASSLAGSYDTQYF,TGCGCCAGCAGCTTGGCGGGGTCGTATGATACGCAGTATTTT
TRBJ1-5,.,.,TRBV19,CASSQNIGTQHF,TGTGCCAGTAGTCAAAACATTGGGACCCAGCATTTT
TRBJ1-2,.,.,TRBV28,CASTSGGGGGYGYTF,TGTGCCAGCACCTCTGGCGGGGGAGGGGGCTATGGCTACACCTTC
TRBJ1-1,.,few,TRBV20-1,CSAPDRAEAFF,TGCAGTGCCCCCGATAGGGCTGAAGCTTTCTTT
TRBJ2-2,.,.,TRBV6-5,CASSSRGELFF,TGTGCCAGCAGTTCTCGCGGGGAGCTGTTTTTT
TRBJ2-7,.,.,TRBV4-1,CASSQVVSYEQYF,TGCGCCAGCAGCCAAGTGGTTTCCTACGAGCAGTACTTC
TRBJ2-5,.,.,TRBV19,CASRGQETQYF,TGTGCCAGTAGGGGACAAGAGACCCAGTACTTC
TRBJ1-2,.,.,TRBV28,CASSSASVGDYGYTF,TGTGCCAGCAGTTCCGCCTCGGTGGGAGACTATGGCTACACCTTC
TRBJ2-3,.,.,TRBV6-5,CASSLRGDTQYF,TGTGCCAGCAGCCTCCGGGGGGATACGCAGTATTTT
TRBJ1-3,.,.,TRBV5-4,CASSLDKLSGNTIYF,TGTGCCAGCAGCTTGGACAAACTCTCTGGAAACACCATATATTTT
TRBJ1-1,TRBD1,few,TRBV28,CASRTGDTEAFF,TGTGCCAGCAGGACAGGGGACACTGAAGCTTTCTTT
TRBJ2-1,.,.,TRBV5-4,CASSSASTAYNEQFF,TGTGCCAGCAGCTCAGCCTCGACAGCCTACAATGAGCAGTTCTTC
TRBJ1-4,.,.,TRBV6-6,CASSYSTVGGNEKLFF,TGTGCCAGCAGTTACTCGACGGTTGGTGGGAATGAAAAACTGTTTTTT
TRBJ2-1,.,.,TRBV5-6,CASSQGVHRDIDEQFF,TGTGCCAGCAGTCAGGGAGTTCACAGGGACATAGATGAGCAGTTCTTC
TRBJ1-5,TRBD1,few,TRBV19,CASDKGQGWSQPQHF,TGTGCCAGTGACAAGGGACAGGGATGGTCCCAGCCCCAGCATTTT